A few counts support the clone carrying this T cell receptor (beta chain). The sample belongs to a study of blood T cell repertoires in COVID-19. Clones were sequenced by immunoSEQ multiplex PCR, and TCRdb holds only the in-frame ones, with some missing. The table has approximately 92,000 clones, 80% seen once. Germline CDR1 is SGHAT and CDR2 is FQDESV (reference sequence). This CDR3 is 14 amino acids long. V dropped 5 bases and J dropped 5; count of bases not matched to a gene: 6. Material: peripheral blood. J is TRBJ2-7 and V is TRBV11-1, with 10 bases that match TRBD2. The clonotype was recovered from a man aged 45-65 years who had recovered from COVID-19. CDR3 amino acids: CASSISGRMDEQYF. CDR3 nucleotides: TGTGCCAGCAGCATTAGCGGGAGGATGGACGAGCAGTACTTC.